Reported below is one T cell receptor (beta chain). Its antigen is currently unknown. Because the CDR3's place on the DNA is in doubt, the DNA is left out and the CDR3 is given as listed by TCRdb. The data originate from a study of identical twins. Healthy Caucasians supplied all donations. TCRdb reanalysed the 5' RACE reads using MiXCR and keeps one entry per CDR3 protein. The data show 1.5 million to 2 million distinct CDR3 sequences, 32% seen once. Germline assignment: CDR1 MDHEN and CDR2 SYDVKM. The CDR3 adds up to 14 amino acids, both ends counted. General study findings and limits: The degree of excess twin sharing was weaker in beta out-of-frame sequences. The presence of invariant MAIT and iNKT cells could partly confound analyses of zero-insertion sequences. Out-of-frame alpha sequences shared between twins exhibited an excess of low generation probability.

This rearrangement joins TRBV28 to TRBJ1-5. Sequenced input: cord blood. The TCR comes from a newborn girl in good health. CDR3 in amino acids: CASILGRSYQPQHF.